This TCR beta chain was retrieved from a study of T cell repertoires in cytomegalovirus infection. Overall study results and limits: Adding up the frequency of public TCR beta families identified people who carried CMV plus the relevant HLA.

CDR3 length: 14 residues. The germline V gene has CDR1 SGHAT and CDR2 FQNNGV. The ends were cut back, 2 bases at V and 6 bases at J, with 13 bases in the middle. MiXCR was run by TCRdb on the reads, yielding one entry per CDR3 protein. The sample carries approximately 500,000 distinct CDR3 sequences, 30% to 40% recorded once. Comments on this clonotype: The antigen remains unidentified.

This clonotype originated in a human donor in good health (CMV status not recorded). Some clones in this sample may be carry-over from other donors' samples. This specimen consisted of cultured PBMCs, obtained from culture after CMV antigen stimulation. The chain links TRBV11-2 to TRBJ1-1; D is unclear. The CDR3 protein is CASSLRYSPSEAFF. The CDR3 DNA reads TGTGCCAGCAGCTTACGATACAGTCCTTCTGAAGCTTTCTTT.